This T cell receptor beta chain derives from a study of neoadjuvant anti-PD-1 for oral cavity cancer. The time point denotes: after neoadjuvant nivolumab, at surgical resection. CDR1 MNHEY and CDR2 SMNVEV come from the germline V gene (reference sequence). Trimming removed 3 bases from V and 6 bases from J, with 12 bases in between. This CDR3 comprises 14 residues. Measured with immunoSEQ multiplex PCR; TCRdb has only the in-frame clones, and not every one. The table has about 42,000 clones, 65% to 80% seen once; the top ten hold around 4.8%. To note about this clone: The antigen remains undetermined.

Study-level results: Pretreatment Treg/Th17 ratio correlated inversely with post-treatment tumor clonality. Non-responders to neoadjuvant nivolumab had significantly more clonal PBMC T cells than responders.

Source: PBMCs, taken after nivolumab (anti-PD-1) treatment. The chain employs TRBV27 and TRBJ1-5; D unclear. The clonotype originates from a person aged 35-80 years with oral cavity squamous cell carcinoma. This CDR3 reads CASSFRGMGQPQHF. The CDR3 DNA reads as TGTGCCAGCAGTTTCCGAGGAATGGGTCAGCCCCAGCATTTT.